Presented here are 31 T cell receptor beta chains from one specimen sequenced in a study of memory CD4+ T cells and cytomegalovirus serostatus. Produced via immunoSEQ multiplex PCR; TCRdb's table is partial and in-frame only. This table holds tens of thousands of clones, about 81% found once. Single viable CD3+CD4+CD8-CD45RO+ cells were sorted as the memory CD4+ T cells. The sample consisted of memory CD4+ T cells from blood. All receptors derive from an adult in good health and CMV-seronegative.

This chain uses TRBV11-2 with TRBJ2-5; a weak D match, TRBD1 (6 bases). Germline V lookup: CDR1 SGHAT, CDR2 FQNNGV. There are 14 residues in the CDR3. The V end was cut by 1 base, the J end by 7 bases, with 13 bases between. CDR3 sequence: CASSLAGGRGTQYF. DNA of the CDR3: TGTGCCAGCAGCTTAGCTGGGGGCCGGGGGACCCAGTACTTC.

This chain joins TRBV4-3 and TRBJ1-5; D may be TRBD1 (6 bases). This CDR3 has 16 residues. V shed 0 bases and J shed 6 bases, with 15 bases lying between them. Germline-derived CDR1 and CDR2 are LGHNA and YSLEER. The CDR3 nucleotides read TGCGCCAGCAGCCAAGATGCGGGGGCAGGGAGTCAGCCCCAGCATTTT. This gives the protein CASSQDAGAGSQPQHF.

DNA of the CDR3: TGTGCCAGCAGTTACCAACTAGCGGACACCTACGAGCAGTACTTC. This gives the protein CASSYQLADTYEQYF. The V gene is TRBV6-5, the J gene TRBJ2-7, with TRBD2 matching 8 bases. CDR1 MNHEY and CDR2 SVGAGI come from the germline V gene. CDR3 size: 15 residues. V was clipped by 2 bases and J by 2 bases; unmatched bases: 5.

This clone was observed a single time. V usage is TRBV19 and J usage is TRBJ2-2, with TRBD2 as a possible D gene (6 bases). V was clipped by 10 bases and J by 6 bases, with 9 bases between them. CDR3 size: 11 residues. Germline CDR1 reads LNHDA; CDR2 reads SQIVND (reference sequence). In DNA form, the CDR3 reads TGTGCCACCTGGGACTCCGGGGAGCTGTTTTTT. As protein: CATWDSGELFF.

The chain recombines TRBV6-5 with TRBJ2-7; D unclear. CDR3 length: 13 amino acids. Trimming removed 8 bases from V and 0 bases from J, with 11 bases in between. The V gene's germline CDR1 is MNHEY and CDR2 SVGAGI. The CDR3 sequence: CASAIDRSYEQYF. Written as DNA, the CDR3 is TGTGCCAGCGCTATCGACCGCTCCTACGAGCAGTACTTC.

The CDR3 nucleotides read TGCGCCAGCAGCATGGGACTCCTCGGGGGGGATACGCAGTATTTT. This sequence encodes CASSMGLLGGDTQYF. This chain joins TRBV5-1 and TRBJ2-3, with 7 bases fitting TRBD2. The CDR3 loop spans 15 amino acids. The germline gives CDR1 SGHRS, CDR2 YFSETQ. Unmatched junction bases numbered 11, after V lost 4 bases and J lost 6 bases.

J is TRBJ2-5 and V is TRBV11-2, with 8 bases aligning to TRBD2. This CDR3 has 13 residues. Trimming removed 8 bases from V and 5 bases from J; junction bases left unmatched: 7. From germline, CDR1 is SGHAT and CDR2 FQNNGV. The CDR3 loop reads CASSGGRTETQYF. The CDR3, as DNA: TGTGCCAGCTCGGGGGGGCGGACGGAGACCCAGTACTTC. Drawing the rest from reference TRBV11-2 and TRBJ2-5, the complete variable domain is EAGVAQSPRYKIIEKRQSVAFWCNPISGHATLYWYQQILGQGPKLLIQFQNNGVVDDSQLPKDRFSAERLKGVDSTLKIQPAKLEDSAVYLCASSGGRTETQYFGPGTRLLVL.

This chain uses TRBV27 with TRBJ2-2; D is possibly TRBD1 (5 bases). CDR3 length: 15 amino acids. V shed 5 bases and J shed 3 bases, with 13 bases lying between them. Germline CDR1 MNHEY, CDR2 SMNVEV (reference sequence). The CDR3 sequence is CASSRVQGDTGELFF. The CDR3 DNA is TGTGCCAGCAGTCGGGTCCAAGGGGACACCGGGGAGCTGTTTTTT.

The chain is built from TRBV7-2 and TRBJ2-7; 7 bases are a match to TRBD2. Germline V CDR1 and CDR2: SGHTA, FQGNSA. Germline trimming cut 7 bases from V and 3 bases from J; bases unmatched to any gene: 9. The CDR3 runs 14 residues. The CDR3: CASTTVAGVYEQYF. CDR3 DNA: TGTGCCAGCACCACAGTGGCGGGAGTCTACGAGCAGTACTTC.

The chain recombines TRBV5-6 with TRBJ2-3; the match to TRBD2 covers 15 bases. Trimming removed 4 bases from V and 4 bases from J; junction bases left unmatched: 4. CDR1 and CDR2 from the germline V gene are SGHDT and YYEEEE. The CDR3 loop spans 16 amino acids. CDR3 nucleotides: TGTGCCAGCAGCCTTCGGACTAGCGGGAGGGCAGATACGCAGTATTTT. Protein product: CASSLRTSGRADTQYF. The complete variable domain, with remaining parts taken from reference TRBV5-6 and TRBJ2-3, reads DAGVTQSPTHLIKTRGQQVTLRCSPKSGHDTVSWYQQALGQGPQFIFQYYEEEERQRGNFPDRFSGHQFPNYSSELNVNALLLGDSALYLCASSLRTSGRADTQYFGPGTRLTVL.

This clone is a singleton in its sample. The genes are TRBV5-1 and TRBJ2-1; TRBD2 matches 11 bases. The ends lost 4 bases at V and 7 bases at J; junction bases unmatched: 7. This CDR3 is built from 15 residues. From germline, CDR1 is SGHRS and CDR2 YFSETQ. The CDR3 is CASSPMTSGTNEQFF. The CDR3 region has the DNA TGCGCCAGCAGCCCGATGACTAGCGGGACTAATGAGCAGTTCTTC.

The CDR3 here is CASSLSGGRNSPLHF. The CDR3 DNA follows: TGTGCCAGCAGTTTATCAGGGGGCCGGAATTCACCCCTCCACTTT. The chain combines TRBV28 with TRBJ1-6; 8 bases map to TRBD1. The germline gives CDR1 MDHEN, CDR2 SYDVKM. CDR3 length: 15 residues. The trim removed 1 base at V and 7 bases at J, leaving 3 bases unmatched.

The V call is TRBV7-2, the J call TRBJ1-5; D may be TRBD1 (5 bases). This CDR3 has 13 amino acids. Looked up from germline, CDR1 is SGHTA and CDR2 is FQGNSA. V was pared by 3 bases and J by 9 bases, with 12 bases between. The CDR3 reads CASSLGVLTPQHF. CDR3 coding DNA: TGTGCCAGCAGCTTGGGGGTCTTGACGCCCCAGCATTTT.

The gene calls are TRBV19 and TRBJ2-1; 7 bases are shared with TRBD2. This CDR3 comprises 15 residues. Germline CDR1 reads LNHDA; CDR2 reads SQIVND (reference sequence). J was trimmed by 0 bases and V by 4 bases; bases with no gene match: 3. The CDR3 region has the DNA TGTGCCAGTAGTAGGGGCGGGAGCTCCTACAATGAGCAGTTCTTC. Protein product: CASSRGGSSYNEQFF.

V usage is TRBV15 and J usage is TRBJ2-7; 10 bases are shared with TRBD1. J lost 5 bases, V lost 1 base, and 14 bases had no gene match. The CDR3 contains 18 residues. Germline CDR1 LNHNV, CDR2 YYDKDF (reference sequence). The DNA of the CDR3 is TGTGCCACCAGCAGAGGAAGACCGGGGACAGGGGAGCGCAACGAGCAGTACTTC. As protein: CATSRGRPGTGERNEQYF. Looking up the rest from reference TRBV15 and TRBJ2-7 gives the full variable domain: DAMVIQNPRYQVTQFGKPVTLSCSQTLNHNVMYWYQQKSSQAPKLLFHYYDKDFNNEADTPDNFQSRRPNTSFCFLDIRSPGLGDTAMYLCATSRGRPGTGERNEQYFGPGTRLTVT.

The chain joins TRBV7-8 to TRBJ1-1; TRBD1 agrees at 8 bases. The V and J ends lost 2 bases and 6 bases, in that order; junction bases with no gene match: 5. CDR1 is SGHVS and CDR2 is FQNEAQ in the germline V gene. This CDR3 contains 14 residues. In DNA, the CDR3 is TGTGCCAGCAGCTTACAGGGGGCAGGCGCTGAAGCTTTCTTT. Translation gives CASSLQGAGAEAFF.

The chain employs TRBV7-3 and TRBJ2-7, with 8 nucleotides matching TRBD2. This CDR3 is built from 14 residues. V lost 6 bases, J lost 4 bases, and 8 bases stayed unmatched. Germline CDR1 reads SGHTA; CDR2 reads FQGTGA. CDR3 in DNA: TGTGCCAGCAGTCCTAGCGGGCAATTATACGAGCAGTACTTC. It yields the protein CASSPSGQLYEQYF.

The rearrangement joins TRBV11-3 to TRBJ2-7, with 9 bases matching TRBD1. V was clipped by 5 bases and J by 3 bases; unmatched bases: 5. The CDR3 totals 14 residues. Germline V gene sequence: CDR1 SGHNT, CDR2 YENEEA. This CDR3 reads CASSDTGGGYEQYF. CDR3 in DNA: TGTGCCAGCAGCGATACAGGGGGCGGCTACGAGCAGTACTTC.

This chain connects TRBV7-2 to TRBJ2-2; 8 nucleotides agree with TRBD2. CDR3 length equals 15 residues. The germline V gene has CDR1 SGHTA and CDR2 FQGNSA. The V and J ends lost 4 bases and 6 bases, in that order; junction bases with no gene match: 7. Here the CDR3 reads CASSSRAGVAGELFF. Written as DNA, the CDR3 is TGTGCCAGCAGCTCACGAGCGGGAGTGGCCGGGGAGCTGTTTTTT.

The CDR3: CASSLVGRRNTEAFF. The CDR3 region has the DNA TGCGCCAGCAGCTTGGTGGGACGGAGGAACACTGAAGCTTTCTTT. The V gene is TRBV5-1, the J gene TRBJ1-1; TRBD1 is a possible D gene (5 bases). The CDR3 length is 15 residues. V was shortened by 0 bases and J by 1 base, with 10 bases between the two germline ends. CDR1 and CDR2 from the germline V gene are SGHRS and YFSETQ.

CDR3 nucleotide sequence: TGTGCCAGCAGCATTTTGGAAAGACTAGAGGGCACAGATACGCAGTATTTT. It is translated as CASSILERLEGTDTQYF. The genes are TRBV11-2 and TRBJ2-3; possibly TRBD2 for D (6 bases). This CDR3 has 17 residues. Germline V CDR1 and CDR2: SGHAT, FQNNGV. The V end was cut by 5 bases, the J end by 1 base, with 19 bases between.

This chain joins TRBV29-1 and TRBJ1-5, with no clear D. Trimming took 4 bases from V and 3 from J, leaving 16 bases between them. Germline V gene sequence: CDR1 SQVTM, CDR2 ANQGSEA. This CDR3 region has 15 residues. The CDR3 spells CSVVLEGVHNQPQHF. The CDR3 DNA follows: TGCAGCGTTGTTCTGGAGGGAGTACACAATCAGCCCCAGCATTTT.

This chain links TRBV6-6 with TRBJ2-5; 15 bases map to TRBD2. CDR1 is MNHNY and CDR2 is SVGAGI in the germline V gene (reference sequence). CDR3 size: 15 residues. Trimming cost V 5 bases and J 5 bases; bases outside gene matches: 3. CDR3 sequence: CASSHGTSGRETQYF. DNA for the CDR3: TGTGCCAGCAGTCACGGGACTAGCGGGAGGGAGACCCAGTACTTC.

The J gene is TRBJ2-3, the V gene TRBV5-4; 11 bases match TRBD2. CDR3 size: 16 residues. From germline, CDR1 is SGHNT and CDR2 YYREEE (reference sequence). V shed 4 bases and J 2 bases; nucleotides not matched to a gene: 6. Here the CDR3 DNA reads TGTGCCAGCAGCGAGGGGACTAGCGGATACACAGATACGCAGTATTTT. It is translated as CASSEGTSGYTDTQYF.

The chain links TRBV28 to TRBJ2-1; D is possibly TRBD1 or TRBD2 (6 bases each). Trimming left V 6 bases short and J 9 bases short, with 21 bases between. The CDR3 runs to 15 residues. Germline V gene sequence: CDR1 MDHEN, CDR2 SYDVKM. The CDR3 DNA follows: TGTGCCAGCAGCCAAATGGGGGGCGCTACTACTGAGCAGTTCTTC. Its translation is CASSQMGGATTEQFF. Complete variable domain (other parts from reference TRBV28 and TRBJ2-1): DVKVTQSSRYLVKRTGEKVFLECVQDMDHENMFWYRQDPGLGLRLIYFSYDVKMKEKGDIPEGYSVSREKKERFSLILESASTNQTSMYLCASSQMGGATTEQFFGPGTRLTVL.

This clone was seen only a few times. The rearrangement uses TRBV7-2 and TRBJ1-5; 11 bases match TRBD1. This CDR3 comprises 15 residues. The germline gives CDR1 SGHTA, CDR2 FQGNSA. V shed 3 bases, J shed 8 bases, and the junction held 6 bases outside the gene matches. The CDR3 DNA reads TGTGCCAGCAGCTTTGGACAGGGGGCTCGGGAGCCCCAGCATTTT. Amino acids: CASSFGQGAREPQHF.

This clone showed up just a few times. The V and J genes are TRBV28 and TRBJ1-2; TRBD1 matches 7 bases. Germline V gives CDR1 MDHEN, CDR2 SYDVKM. The CDR3 consists of 15 residues. V gave up 7 bases and J gave up 1 base; unmatched junction bases: 9. CDR3 in DNA: TGTGCCAGCAAGCCACTCCAGGGGGTTAACTATGGCTACACCTTC. As protein: CASKPLQGVNYGYTF.

The J gene is TRBJ1-5, the V gene TRBV30; no clear D. Germline V gene lookup returns CDR1 GTSNPN and CDR2 SVGIG (reference sequence). This CDR3 spans 13 amino acids. Trimming shortened V by 1 base and J by 0 bases, and 4 bases separated the two germline ends. The CDR3 coding sequence is TGTGCCTGGAGTGGGAGTAGCAATCAGCCCCAGCATTTT. This codes for CAWSGSSNQPQHF.

This clone was observed a single time. The rearrangement joins TRBV4-2 to TRBJ1-2; no clear D. Germline CDR1 LGHNA, CDR2 YNFKEQ. V lost 1 base and J lost 4, with 13 bases in between. The CDR3 loop spans 15 amino acids. The CDR3 spells CASSQARVSSYGYTF. The CDR3 bases are TGTGCCAGCAGCCAAGCACGGGTTTCGAGCTATGGCTACACCTTC.

The chain has TRBV7-2 and TRBJ2-7, with D possibly being TRBD1 or TRBD2 (5 bases each). Germline loops: CDR1 SGHTA, CDR2 FQGNSA. The CDR3 contains 15 residues. Trimming left V 2 bases short and J 7 bases short, with 18 bases between. CDR3 nucleotide sequence: TGTGCCAGCAGCTTAAGTTCCCCTCCGGGGACGGAGCAGTACTTC. Translation gives CASSLSSPPGTEQYF.

The rearrangement uses TRBV18 and TRBJ1-5, with D unresolved. The CDR3 runs to 14 residues. Looked up from germline, CDR1 is KGHSH and CDR2 is LQKENI. The V and J ends lost 4 bases and 9 bases respectively, with 16 bases between them. CDR3 residues: CASSQVPKSPPQHF. The DNA for the CDR3 is TGTGCCAGCTCACAGGTACCTAAGAGCCCGCCCCAGCATTTT.